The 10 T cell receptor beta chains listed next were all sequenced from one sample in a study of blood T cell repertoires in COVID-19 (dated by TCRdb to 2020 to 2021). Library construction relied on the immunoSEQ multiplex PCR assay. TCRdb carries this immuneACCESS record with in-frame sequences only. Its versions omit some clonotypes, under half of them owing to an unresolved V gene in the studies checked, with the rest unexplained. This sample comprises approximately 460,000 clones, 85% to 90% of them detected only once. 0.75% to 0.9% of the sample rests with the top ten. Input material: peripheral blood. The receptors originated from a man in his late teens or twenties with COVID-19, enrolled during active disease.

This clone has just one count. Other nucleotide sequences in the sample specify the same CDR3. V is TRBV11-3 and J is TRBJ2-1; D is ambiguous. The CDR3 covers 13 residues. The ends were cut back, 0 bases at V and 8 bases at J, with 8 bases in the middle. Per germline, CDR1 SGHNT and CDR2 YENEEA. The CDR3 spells CASSLEESDEQFF. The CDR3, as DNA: TGTGCCAGCAGCTTAGAGGAGAGCGATGAGCAGTTCTTC.

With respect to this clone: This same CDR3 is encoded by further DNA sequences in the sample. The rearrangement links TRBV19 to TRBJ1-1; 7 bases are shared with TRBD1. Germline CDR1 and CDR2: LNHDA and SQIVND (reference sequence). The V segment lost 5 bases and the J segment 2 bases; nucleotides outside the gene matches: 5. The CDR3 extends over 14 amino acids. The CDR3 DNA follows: TGTGCCAGTAGTTTACAGGGGTCCAACACTGAAGCTTTCTTT. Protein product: CASSLQGSNTEAFF.

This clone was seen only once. The CDR3 spells CASRTGGRDEQYF. The CDR3 bases are TGCGCCAGCCGGACAGGGGGCCGCGACGAGCAGTACTTC. The chain links TRBV5-1 to TRBJ2-7, with TRBD1 matching over 11 bases. The germline V gene has CDR1 SGHRS and CDR2 YFSETQ. The CDR3 is made up of 13 amino acids. V lost 7 bases and J lost 5; bases outside the gene matches: 5.

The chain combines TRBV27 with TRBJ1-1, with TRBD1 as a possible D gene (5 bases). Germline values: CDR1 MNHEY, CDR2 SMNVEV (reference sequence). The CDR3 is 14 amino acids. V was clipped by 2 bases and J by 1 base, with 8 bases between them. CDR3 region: CASSLGGGNTEAFF. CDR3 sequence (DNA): TGTGCCAGCAGTTTAGGGGGAGGGAACACTGAAGCTTTCTTT.

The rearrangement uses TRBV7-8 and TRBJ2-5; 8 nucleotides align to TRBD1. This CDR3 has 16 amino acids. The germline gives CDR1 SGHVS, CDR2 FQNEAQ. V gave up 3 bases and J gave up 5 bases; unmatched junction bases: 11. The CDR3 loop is CASSLNQGAPAETQYF. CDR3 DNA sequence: TGTGCCAGCAGCTTGAACCAGGGGGCGCCTGCCGAGACCCAGTACTTC.

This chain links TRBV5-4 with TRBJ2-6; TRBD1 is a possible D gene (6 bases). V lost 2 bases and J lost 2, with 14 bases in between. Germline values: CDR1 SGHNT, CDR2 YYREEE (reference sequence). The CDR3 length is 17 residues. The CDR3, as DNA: TGTGCCAGCAGCTTTGACAGGTTTCGGGCTGGGGCCAACGTCCTGACTTTC. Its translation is CASSFDRFRAGANVLTF.

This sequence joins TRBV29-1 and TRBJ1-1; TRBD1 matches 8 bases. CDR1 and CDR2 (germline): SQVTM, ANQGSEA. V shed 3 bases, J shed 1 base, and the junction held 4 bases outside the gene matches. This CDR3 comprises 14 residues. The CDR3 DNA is TGCAGCGTTGAGGCAGGGGGCTCGAACACTGAAGCTTTCTTT. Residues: CSVEAGGSNTEAFF.

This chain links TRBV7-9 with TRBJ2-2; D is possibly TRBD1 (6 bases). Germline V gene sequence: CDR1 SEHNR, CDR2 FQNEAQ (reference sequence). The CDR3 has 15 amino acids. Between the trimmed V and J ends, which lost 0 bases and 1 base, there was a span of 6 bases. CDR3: CASSLAGQNTGELFF. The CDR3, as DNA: TGTGCCAGCAGCTTAGCGGGACAGAACACCGGGGAGCTGTTTTTT.

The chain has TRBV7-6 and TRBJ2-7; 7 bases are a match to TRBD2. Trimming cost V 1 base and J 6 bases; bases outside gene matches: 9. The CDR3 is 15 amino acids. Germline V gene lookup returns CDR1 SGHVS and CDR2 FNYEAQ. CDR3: CASSLETGGEGEQYF. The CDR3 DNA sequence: TGTGCCAGCAGCTTAGAGACGGGAGGAGAGGGCGAGCAGTACTTC.

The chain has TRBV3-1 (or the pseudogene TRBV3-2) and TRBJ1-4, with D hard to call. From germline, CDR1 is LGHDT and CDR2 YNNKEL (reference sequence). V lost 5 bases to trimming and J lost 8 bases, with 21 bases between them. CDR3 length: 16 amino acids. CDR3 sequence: CASSSWRPGLGEKLFF. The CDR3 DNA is TGTGCCAGCAGCTCATGGAGACCGGGGTTAGGAGAAAAACTGTTTTTT.